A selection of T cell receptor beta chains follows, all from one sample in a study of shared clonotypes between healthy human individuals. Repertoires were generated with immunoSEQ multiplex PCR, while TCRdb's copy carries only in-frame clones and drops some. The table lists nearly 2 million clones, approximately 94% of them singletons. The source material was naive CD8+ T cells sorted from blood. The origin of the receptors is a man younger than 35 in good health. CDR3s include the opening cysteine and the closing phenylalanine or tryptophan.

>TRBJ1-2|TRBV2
CASSEDLTGYGYTF
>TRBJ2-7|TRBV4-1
CASSSGPGSYEQYF
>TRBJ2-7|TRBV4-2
CASSQGAGAYEQYF
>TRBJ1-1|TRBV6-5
CAARTGGTEAFF
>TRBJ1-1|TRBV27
CASSELGTEAFF
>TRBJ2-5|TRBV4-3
CASSQVWGETQYF
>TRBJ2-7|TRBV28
CASRGLLLEQYF
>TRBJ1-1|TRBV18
CASSPGTTEAFF
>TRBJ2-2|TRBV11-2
CASSLDKEGMDTGELFF
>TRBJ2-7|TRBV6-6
CASRAGGFYEQYF
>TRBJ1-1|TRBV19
CATRNSRMNTEAFF
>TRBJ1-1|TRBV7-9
CASSLGGSHTEAFF
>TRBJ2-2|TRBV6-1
CASSDWTGNTGELFF
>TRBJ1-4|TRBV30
CAFSGNNEKLFF
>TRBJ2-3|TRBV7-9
CASSLVEGRDTQYF
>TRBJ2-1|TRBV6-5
CASSSSVLYNEQFF
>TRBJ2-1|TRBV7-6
CASSLELAEVPTNEQFF
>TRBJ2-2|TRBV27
CASRALNTGELFF
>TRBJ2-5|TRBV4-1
CASSQGPDRGKETQYF
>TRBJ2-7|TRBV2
CASSAPGYEQYF
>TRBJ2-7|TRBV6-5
CASSYPQGHSYEQYF
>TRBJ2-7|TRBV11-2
CASNSRSSGRAEREHF
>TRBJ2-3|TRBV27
CASSLYPSTDTQYF
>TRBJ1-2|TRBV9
CASSVEGVIDYGYTF
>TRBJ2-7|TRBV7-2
CASSLEGVSEQYF
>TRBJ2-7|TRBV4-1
CASSHTSGSSYEQYF
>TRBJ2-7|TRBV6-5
CASSPVGGSNEQYF
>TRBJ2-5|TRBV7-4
CASSPRDWNQETQYF
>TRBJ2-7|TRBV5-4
CASSFSGGPHEQYF
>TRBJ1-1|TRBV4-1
CATLTGEGTNTEAFF
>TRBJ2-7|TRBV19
CASKFGSGGTYEQYF
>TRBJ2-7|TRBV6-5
CASSYSGAGGSYEQYF
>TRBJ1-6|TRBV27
CASSFWGVNSPLHF
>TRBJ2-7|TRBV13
CASSPEDRAHEQYF
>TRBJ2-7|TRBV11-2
CASTQGAGEQYF
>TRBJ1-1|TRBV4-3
CASSVLEGSTEAFF
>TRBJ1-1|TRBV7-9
CASSLTGPEAFF
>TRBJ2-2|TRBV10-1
CASSEAGTQGELFF
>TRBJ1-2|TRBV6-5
CASSYQGGLTTYGYTF
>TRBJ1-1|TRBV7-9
CASDSGIMNTEAFF
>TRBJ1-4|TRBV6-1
CATSILLNEKLFF
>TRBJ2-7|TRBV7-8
CASSLFAGEQYF
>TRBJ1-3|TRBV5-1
CASSVTTVAFSGNTIYF
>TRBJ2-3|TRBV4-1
CASSPGVSTDTQYF
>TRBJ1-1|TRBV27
CASSLSRGGHTEAFF
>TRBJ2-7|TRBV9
CASSVSETGRSYEQYF
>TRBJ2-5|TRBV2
CASSPGLNQETQYF
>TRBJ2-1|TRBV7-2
CASSLTGIYNEQFF
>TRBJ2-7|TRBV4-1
CASSGTGGVSSYEQYF
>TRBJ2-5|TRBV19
CACGGGFQETQYF